This TCR beta chain was sequenced for a study of T cell responses to AZD1222 COVID-19 vaccine. General observations from the study: The study found Spike-specific TCR breadth and depth rose after two AZD1222 doses.

The protocol was immunoSEQ multiplex PCR, while the TCRdb copy is restricted to in-frame clones and leaves out a portion. This table has some 170,000 clones, more than 80% appearing once. With regard to this clone: Its specificity is unknown.

The V and J ends lost 3 bases and 6 bases respectively, with 12 bases between them. The CDR3 sequence is 13 residues long. Looked up from germline, CDR1 is LNHDA and CDR2 is SQIVND (reference sequence). Here the sequenced sample was peripheral blood, taken on day 0 of AZD1222 vaccination. The TCR originated in an adult in good health. V is TRBV19 and J is TRBJ2-7; D perhaps matches TRBD2 (5 bases). CDR3 sequence reads: CASSISGFGEQYF. CDR3 in DNA: TGTGCCAGTAGTATCTCGGGGTTTGGCGAGCAGTACTTC.